This T cell receptor beta chain comes out of a study of T cell responses to AZD1222 COVID-19 vaccine. Only in-frame clones appear in the TCRdb table, and some are missing; sequencing was by immunoSEQ multiplex PCR. The data show 150,000 or so clones, about 92% seen once. The CDR3 length is 14 residues. Trimming shortened V by 0 bases and J by 0 bases, and 4 bases separated the two germline ends. Germline V gene sequence: CDR1 MNHEY, CDR2 SVGEGT. Study-wide findings and caveats: Clonal diversity was possibly underestimated, and white British individuals and females predominated among donors. Unmutated variant regions are reportedly the target of nearly half of TCRs that are spike-specific.

Comments on this clone: No antigen is known for it.

The clonotype was recovered from an adult in good health. Sequences were derived from peripheral blood, sampled on day 0 of AZD1222 vaccination. The rearrangement uses TRBV6-2 or TRBV6-3 and TRBJ2-3; D remains ambiguous. CDR3 amino acids: CASSYSDSTDTQYF. The CDR3 nucleotides are TGTGCCAGCAGTTACTCAGACAGCACAGATACGCAGTATTTT.